These 29 T cell receptor beta chains were sequenced from one sample in a study of blood T cell repertoires in COVID-19. Using immunoSEQ multiplex PCR, the repertoire was profiled, and TCRdb retains in-frame clones only, with some absent. The table includes about 310,000 clones, roughly 87% detected once. Sequenced input: peripheral blood. The receptors stem from a man over 45 with active or convalescent COVID-19.

This rearrangement joins TRBV10-3 to TRBJ1-1, with a weak D call TRBD1 (6 bases). This CDR3 comprises 14 residues. Trimming pared 4 bases from V and 3 bases from J, leaving 12 bases between. The germline CDR1 and CDR2 sequences are ENHRY and SYGVKD. Written as DNA, the CDR3 is TGTGCCATCAGTGTCGGGGGGGCCCACACTGAAGCTTTCTTT. Its translation is CAISVGGAHTEAFF.

The chain is built from TRBV5-6 and TRBJ1-2; 8 bases are a match to TRBD1. The CDR3 has 15 amino acids. With V trimmed by 3 bases and J by 4 bases, 8 bases remained unmatched. Germline V lookup: CDR1 SGHDT, CDR2 YYEEEE. CDR3: CASSSRAGGGYGYTF. CDR3 DNA: TGTGCCAGCAGCTCCAGGGCAGGGGGCGGCTATGGCTACACCTTC.

This chain joins TRBV6-5 and TRBJ2-7; D not certain. Germline values: CDR1 MNHEY, CDR2 SVGAGI. This CDR3 comprises 14 residues. V dropped 0 bases and J dropped 2 bases, with 8 bases sitting between them. This CDR3 is CASSYSSPPYEQYF. The CDR3 nucleotides read TGTGCCAGCAGTTACTCGAGTCCCCCCTACGAGCAGTACTTC.

The chain joins TRBV18 to TRBJ2-3, with no clear D. The CDR3 has 14 amino acids. Trimming removed 1 base from V and 4 bases from J, with 9 bases in between. The V gene's germline CDR1 is KGHSH and CDR2 LQKENI. The CDR3 is CASSPLASADTQYF. The CDR3 nucleotides are TGTGCCAGCTCACCACTTGCGTCGGCAGATACGCAGTATTTT.

This clone was recorded only once. The gene calls are TRBV2 and TRBJ1-5; a possible D gene is TRBD1 (6 bases). The germline V gene encodes CDR1 SNHLY and CDR2 FYNNEI. The CDR3 contains 16 residues. Trimming shortened V by 1 base and J by 3 bases, and 13 bases separated the two germline ends. CDR3 protein: CASSEGNRVPNQPQHF. Here the CDR3 DNA reads TGTGCCAGCAGTGAAGGAAACAGGGTTCCCAATCAGCCCCAGCATTTT.

The CDR3 sequence: CASSSRGLNTEAFF. In DNA, the CDR3 is TGTGCCAGCAGCTCGAGGGGGCTGAACACTGAAGCTTTCTTT. The rearrangement links TRBV6-5 to TRBJ1-1, with 7 bases aligning to TRBD1. This CDR3 is 14 amino acids long. The J segment lost 0 bases and the V segment lost 6 bases, leaving 4 bases of the junction unmatched. Germline values: CDR1 MNHEY, CDR2 SVGAGI.

The rearrangement uses TRBV11-2 and TRBJ2-7; 10 bases align to TRBD2. Germline V gene data show CDR1 as SGHAT and CDR2 as FQNNGV. CDR3 length equals 15 residues. The V and J ends lost 5 bases and 1 base, in that order; junction bases with no gene match: 5. For the CDR3, the DNA is TGTGCCAGCAGCCCCGGACTAGCGGAGTCCTACGAGCAGTACTTC. It codes for CASSPGLAESYEQYF.

The J gene is TRBJ1-4, the V gene TRBV5-4; perhaps TRBD1 as D (6 bases). The CDR3 covers 14 residues. Between the trimmed V and J ends, which lost 4 bases and 8 bases, there was a span of 15 bases. Germline CDR1 reads SGHNT; CDR2 reads YYREEE (reference sequence). CDR3 nucleotide sequence: TGTGCCAGCAGCGGAACACAGGGACACGAAAAACTGTTTTTT. Translated, it gives CASSGTQGHEKLFF.

The chain combines TRBV19 with TRBJ1-4; 7 nucleotides agree with TRBD1. Germline V lookup: CDR1 LNHDA, CDR2 SQIVND (reference sequence). V gave up 4 bases and J gave up 6 bases; unmatched junction bases: 5. The CDR3 runs to 14 residues. The CDR3 sequence is CASSKTGRHEKLFF. The CDR3 DNA reads TGTGCCAGTAGTAAGACAGGGAGGCATGAAAAACTGTTTTTT.

The rearrangement joins TRBV30 to TRBJ1-4; 9 bases line up with TRBD1. The CDR3 has 14 amino acids. CDR1 and CDR2 (germline): GTSNPN, SVGIG (reference sequence). V lost 6 bases, J lost 8 bases, and 10 bases stayed unmatched. The DNA for the CDR3 is TGTGCCTGCTCACAGGGGGCCGCTGGGGAAAAACTGTTTTTT. Translated: CACSQGAAGEKLFF.

The V and J genes are TRBV5-1 and TRBJ2-1, with 8 bases that match TRBD2. V was clipped by 2 bases and J by 7 bases; unmatched bases: 5. The CDR3 contains 14 residues. Germline assignment: CDR1 SGHRS and CDR2 YFSETQ. The CDR3 sequence: CASSFAGGSNEQFF. Here the CDR3 DNA reads TGCGCCAGCAGCTTCGCGGGGGGCTCGAATGAGCAGTTCTTC. The variable domain in full, completed from reference TRBV5-1 and TRBJ2-1, reads KAGVTQTPRYLIKTRGQQVTLSCSPISGHRSVSWYQQTPGQGLQFLFEYFSETQRNKGNFPGRFSGRQFSNSRSEMNVSTLELGDSALYLCASSFAGGSNEQFFGPGTRLTVL.

This chain joins TRBV5-4 and TRBJ2-6, with D possibly matching TRBD1 (6 bases). The length of the CDR3 is 19 residues. Trimming shortened V by 0 bases and J by 2 bases, and 18 bases separated the two germline ends. CDR1 is SGHNT, CDR2 YYREEE, per germline (reference sequence). CDR3 nucleotides: TGTGCCAGCAGCTTGGTAGGCAGGGGAAGATTAACTGGGGCCAACGTCCTGACTTTC. Residues: CASSLVGRGRLTGANVLTF.

This sequence joins TRBV6-5 and TRBJ2-1; the match to TRBD2 covers 8 bases. This CDR3 has 14 amino acids. Germline loops: CDR1 MNHEY, CDR2 SVGAGI. V dropped 10 bases and J dropped 3; count of bases not matched to a gene: 8. The CDR3 DNA sequence: TGTGCCACCCGAGTAGCGGGAAACTACAATGAGCAGTTCTTC. This codes for CATRVAGNYNEQFF.

The gene calls are TRBV12-3 or TRBV12-4 and TRBJ1-2; D call uncertain. CDR3 length: 12 amino acids. The V gene lost 5 bases and the J gene lost 4 bases, with 8 bases spanning the gap. CDR3 amino acids: CASSHSSYGYTF. The CDR3 region has the DNA TGTGCCAGCAGTCACTCAAGCTATGGCTACACCTTC.

This chain links TRBV28 with TRBJ2-7; TRBD1 aligns across 9 bases. The CDR3 loop spans 14 amino acids. After removal of 6 bases from V and 2 bases from J, the junction contained 5 bases not matched to a gene. Germline-derived CDR1 and CDR2 are MDHEN and SYDVKM. CDR3 coding DNA: TGTGCCAGCAGGTGGGGACAGGGACCCTACGAGCAGTACTTC. Protein sequence: CASRWGQGPYEQYF.

V usage is TRBV5-1 and J usage is TRBJ2-1; D ambiguous. V lost 1 base and J lost 10, with 9 bases in between. Looked up from germline, CDR1 is SGHRS and CDR2 is YFSETQ. The CDR3 has 12 amino acids. The CDR3 coding sequence is TGCGCCAGCAGCTTGTTAGGAGTCGAGCAGTTCTTC. It encodes CASSLLGVEQFF.

The chain couples TRBV2 to TRBJ2-7; no clear D. Germline-derived CDR1 and CDR2 are SNHLY and FYNNEI. The CDR3 covers 12 residues. The germline V and J ends were trimmed by 7 bases and 0 bases, with 7 bases remaining between them. The DNA of the CDR3 is TGTGCCAGCAAGACTGACTCCTACGAGCAGTACTTC. Translation: CASKTDSYEQYF.

The rearrangement links TRBV28 to TRBJ1-6, with D possibly matching TRBD1 (5 bases). V was shortened by 6 bases and J by 10 bases, with 16 bases between the two germline ends. Germline CDR1 is MDHEN and CDR2 is SYDVKM. There are 14 residues in the CDR3. CDR3: CASSPSGRGSPLHF. As DNA, the CDR3 is TGTGCCAGCAGCCCCAGTGGGAGGGGATCACCCCTCCACTTT. The full variable domain, with the rest looked up from reference TRBV28 and TRBJ1-6, is DVKVTQSSRYLVKRTGEKVFLECVQDMDHENMFWYRQDPGLGLRLIYFSYDVKMKEKGDIPEGYSVSREKKERFSLILESASTNQTSMYLCASSPSGRGSPLHFGNGTRLTVT.

This rearrangement joins TRBV28 to TRBJ2-7, with TRBD2 identical over 8 bases. Germline CDR1 reads MDHEN; CDR2 reads SYDVKM. The V gene end was trimmed by 5 bases and the J gene end by 2 bases; junction bases not matched to a gene: 8. The CDR3 has 15 amino acids. CDR3 DNA: TGTGCCAGCAGTACTCGAACTAGCGGTGCCTACGAGCAGTACTTC. Its translation is CASSTRTSGAYEQYF.

The genes are TRBV6-1 and TRBJ1-2; TRBD1 matches 8 bases. After removal of 2 bases from V and 8 bases from J, the junction contained 7 bases not matched to a gene. The CDR3 contains 14 residues. Germline CDR1 and CDR2: MNHNS and SASEGT. The CDR3 loop reads CASSELDRGPGYTF. The CDR3 DNA sequence: TGTGCCAGCAGTGAACTAGACAGGGGACCGGGCTACACCTTC.

The gene calls are TRBV24-1 and TRBJ2-1; 9 bases line up with TRBD2. V was clipped by 3 bases and J by 0 bases; unmatched bases: 20. CDR1 KGHDR and CDR2 SFDVKD come from the germline V gene. This CDR3 spans 22 amino acids. CDR3: CATSDPHVGGNSGGSSYNEQFF. Written as DNA, the CDR3 is TGTGCCACCAGTGATCCCCACGTTGGAGGTAATAGCGGGGGAAGCTCCTACAATGAGCAGTTCTTC.

The chain links TRBV28 to TRBJ1-1; D is unresolved. The CDR3 loop spans 14 amino acids. Germline V CDR1 and CDR2: MDHEN, SYDVKM. The ends were cut back, 7 bases at V and 1 base at J, with 13 bases in the middle. In DNA form, the CDR3 reads TGTGCCAGCACACCCCCAGGTCCGAACACTGAAGCTTTCTTT. It encodes CASTPPGPNTEAFF.

The chain is built from TRBV18 and TRBJ1-2; 12 positions agree with TRBD1. Trimming removed 3 bases from V and 5 bases from J; junction bases left unmatched: 4. CDR1 and CDR2 from the germline V gene are KGHSH and LQKENI. The CDR3 is 15 amino acids. The CDR3, as DNA: TGTGCCAGCTCACCTGGGACAGGGGGCGGTTATGGCTACACCTTC. Translated: CASSPGTGGGYGYTF.

This clone was detected only once. V and J are TRBV7-8 and TRBJ2-1, with 7 nucleotides matching TRBD2. V lost 3 bases and J lost 3; bases outside the gene matches: 8. The germline CDR1 and CDR2 sequences are SGHVS and FQNEAQ. The CDR3 loop spans 16 amino acids. CDR3 DNA sequence: TGTGCCAGCAGCTTCCAGCGGGACGGAAACTACAATGAGCAGTTCTTC. Its translation: CASSFQRDGNYNEQFF.

V gene TRBV7-2 combines with J gene TRBJ1-1; D uncertain. The germline V and J ends were trimmed by 0 bases and 4 bases, with 9 bases remaining between them. This CDR3 has 14 amino acids. Germline V gives CDR1 SGHTA, CDR2 FQGNSA. The CDR3 protein is CASSLAGGFTEAFF. The CDR3 region has the DNA TGTGCCAGCAGCTTAGCGGGAGGTTTCACTGAAGCTTTCTTT.

The rearrangement links TRBV14 to TRBJ2-1, with 7 bases aligning to TRBD2. Trimming removed 4 bases from V and 15 bases from J; junction bases left unmatched: 12. Per germline, CDR1 SGHDN and CDR2 FVKESK. CDR3 length equals 13 residues. CDR3 nucleotide sequence: TGTGCCAGCAGCCCGGGGGGTAGCGTGGGTCGGTTCTTC. This gives the protein CASSPGGSVGRFF. Full variable domain (remainder filled in from reference TRBV14 and TRBJ2-1): EAGVTQFPSHSVIEKGQTVTLRCDPISGHDNLYWYRRVMGKEIKFLLHFVKESKQDESGMPNNRFLAERTGGTYSTLKVQPAELEDSGVYFCASSPGGSVGRFFGPGTRLTVL.

The J gene is TRBJ2-5, the V gene TRBV5-1; possibly TRBD1 for D (5 bases). The V end was cut by 2 bases, the J end by 7 bases, with 15 bases between. The CDR3 loop spans 14 amino acids. Germline V gives CDR1 SGHRS, CDR2 YFSETQ. The CDR3 protein is CASSFDAAQGTQYF. The CDR3 bases are TGCGCCAGCAGCTTTGATGCGGCTCAGGGGACCCAGTACTTC. Variable domain in full (rest from reference TRBV5-1 and TRBJ2-5): KAGVTQTPRYLIKTRGQQVTLSCSPISGHRSVSWYQQTPGQGLQFLFEYFSETQRNKGNFPGRFSGRQFSNSRSEMNVSTLELGDSALYLCASSFDAAQGTQYFGPGTRLLVL.

The V and J genes are TRBV11-2 and TRBJ1-1; no clear D. Trimming removed 5 bases from V and 7 bases from J, with 14 bases in between. This CDR3 spans 13 amino acids. Germline-derived CDR1 and CDR2 are SGHAT and FQNNGV. The DNA of the CDR3 is TGTGCCAGCAGCCGACCGCCGGGAGTTGAAGCTTTCTTT. It specifies CASSRPPGVEAFF.

Of note for this clone: Other DNA sequences of this sample code for an identical CDR3. The chain uses TRBV6-1 and TRBJ2-7; possible D gene TRBD1, 6 bases. This CDR3 is 13 amino acids long. Germline values: CDR1 MNHNS, CDR2 SASEGT. The ends were cut back, 3 bases at V and 1 base at J, with 7 bases in the middle. The CDR3 nucleotides read TGTGCCAGCAGTGAGCAGGGGTCCTACGAGCAGTACTTC. Residues: CASSEQGSYEQYF.